The subject of this entry is one T cell receptor beta chain. There are a few counts of this clone. The antigen it recognizes is unknown. Per-nucleotide qualities are absent, and no much larger clonotype sits a single base away. The meaning of the sample's time point label: week 23, last vaccination. Every vaccine dose consisted of 300 ug of a 20-mer mutant IDH1 peptide in Montanide, administered subcutaneously together with topical imiquimod. All donors had newly diagnosed IDH1-mutant astrocytomas of WHO grade 3 or 4 that showed loss of nuclear ATRX. The samples were drawn from NOA16, a multicentre, single-arm, open-label phase I trial in Germany that tested a mutant IDH1 peptide vaccine in humans for the first time. Genomic DNA for TCRB sequencing was isolated from EDTA blood with the DNeasy Blood and Tissue Kit. This record comes from a study of a mutant IDH1 vaccine in newly diagnosed glioma (dated by TCRdb to the early 2020s). For context, the study as a whole: Patients received eight vaccinations in weeks 1, 3, 5, 7, 11, 15, 19 and 23, corresponding to visits V03 through V10. Vaccination started 4-6 weeks after radiotherapy alone, or was given together with temozolomide cycles in the groups whose treatment included chemotherapy. The approximately 29 treated patients were approximately 60% male and around 40% female, with a mean age of approximately 40 years. Before enrollment, most patients had been given radiochemotherapy with temozolomide as standard therapy, while the rest had received either radiotherapy alone or temozolomide alone. Six visits were used for peripheral blood collection: V03 (baseline), V05, V07, V10, V12 and V13. Longitudinal TCRB deep sequencing was performed for approximately 24 treated patients wherever samples were available for exploratory analyses.

V lost 1 base and J lost 0 bases, and the count of bases not matched to a germline gene is 3. Reading from cysteine to phenylalanine, the CDR3 counts 17 amino acids. Of all the DNA, just the CDR3 is kept, 51 bases in frame from base 1. Via the germline V gene, CDR1 is SGHTA and CDR2 FQGNSA. The paper's findings and limits, for the study overall: No apparent relationship was observed between pseudoprogression and alterations in the top peripheral T cell clonotypes detected by TCRB sequencing. According to the authors, sample limitations meant that analyses of patient blood samples could not be reproduced. Immune responses induced by the vaccine were seen in approximately 93% of patients across multiple MHC alleles. Selection of PBMC samples for TCRB deep sequencing was based on availability.

Library generation was performed with the immunoSEQ multiplex PCR assay. Rearranged TCR beta chain sequences were amplified with the hsTCRB Kit following the manufacturer's protocol. Sequencing of TCRB libraries was carried out on an Illumina MiSeq. As for the original processing: Demultiplexing, trimming and gene mapping were performed with the kit vendor's proprietary platform. The clones in this table, taken by TCRdb from immuneACCESS, are in-frame only. Not every clone is retained; where verified, under half of the shortfall comes from an unresolved V gene, and the cause of the rest is unknown. V, J and clone size are those of that table, while D and trimming were read from the DNA. This sample gives fewer than 35,000 clones in total; around 89% of them show up just once. The ten biggest clones cover around 2.4% of the sample.

The V and J genes are TRBV7-2 and TRBJ2-1; 10 bases in the junction line up with TRBD2. This TCR came from a man aged 40-50 years with glioma. Specimen: PBMCs, collected from a glioma patient whose treatment included an IDH1 peptide vaccine. CDR3 sequence: CASSLDLAGVSYNEQFF. In nucleotides, the sequence is TGTGCCAGCAGCTTAGATCTAGCGGGAGTCTCCTACAATGAGCAGTTCTTC.